What follows are 5 T cell receptor beta chains derived from one specimen sequenced in a study of T cells after posttransplantation cyclophosphamide. Cyclophosphamide on days +3 and +4 followed busulfan-fludarabine conditioning and a marrow graft. TCRdb keeps only in-frame clones here, not all; method: immunoSEQ multiplex PCR. Of under 10,000 clones listed, roughly four fifths are singletons. The sample was PBMCs, taken 1903 days after a stem cell transplant with posttransplant cyclophosphamide. These receptor sequences come from a female patient in her forties or fifties who received an allogeneic stem cell transplant from a related donor, was CMV-positive, and had no GVHD. Some T cells may be graft donor cells.

This clone was recorded only once. The chain combines TRBV2 with TRBJ1-1, with D hard to call. CDR1 is SNHLY and CDR2 is FYNNEI in the germline V gene. This CDR3 spans 13 amino acids. The V and J ends lost 4 bases and 0 bases respectively, with 6 bases between them. The DNA of the CDR3 is TGTGCCAGCAGTGGGGAGATGAACACTGAAGCTTTCTTT. This sequence encodes CASSGEMNTEAFF.

The chain employs TRBV29-1 and TRBJ1-1; D gene ambiguous. Trimming pared 6 bases from V and 11 bases from J, leaving 19 bases between. The germline gives CDR1 SQVTM, CDR2 ANQGSEA. There are 12 residues in the CDR3. CDR3 DNA sequence: TGCAGCGTCGACCGGGGAGGGTCCAACGCTTTCTTT. Translation gives CSVDRGGSNAFF.

V and J are TRBV5-1 and TRBJ2-1; 12 bases map to TRBD2. Per germline, CDR1 SGHRS and CDR2 YFSETQ. The length of the CDR3 is 15 residues. V lost 4 bases to trimming and J lost 4 bases; unmatched junction nucleotides: 3. The CDR3 DNA reads as TGCGCCAGCAGCGGGGGACTAGCGGGTTACAATGAGCAGTTCTTC. This sequence encodes CASSGGLAGYNEQFF.

This clone was counted a few times. The chain carries TRBV6-5 and TRBJ1-1, with 7 bases aligning to TRBD1. Trimming removed 2 bases from V and 1 base from J; junction bases left unmatched: 7. Germline V CDR1 and CDR2: MNHEY, SVGAGI. This CDR3 has 16 amino acids. The CDR3 DNA reads TGTGCCAGCAGTTACGGGACAGCCTTGGGGAACACTGAAGCTTTCTTT. It encodes CASSYGTALGNTEAFF.

This chain uses TRBV6-1 with TRBJ2-3; a weak D match, TRBD1 (5 bases). Germline V lookup: CDR1 MNHNS, CDR2 SASEGT. The V end was cut by 10 bases, the J end by 0 bases, with 17 bases between. This CDR3 spans 15 amino acids. CDR3 protein: CATTIGAVSTDTQYF. The CDR3 bases are TGTGCCACTACAATTGGGGCTGTAAGCACAGATACGCAGTATTTT.